This is a list of T cell receptor beta chains from one sample in a study of vaccination and CD4 T cells after COVID-19. MiXCR was run by TCRdb on the PCR reads, yielding one entry per CDR3 protein. The repertoire holds 15,000 to 17,000 distinct CDR3 sequences, with 65% to 85% as singletons. The antigens of these receptors remain unknown. The specimen sequenced was CD4+ T cells from blood, cultured in vitro. The receptors come from a human donor who had recovered from COVID-19. CDR3s include the opening cysteine and the closing phenylalanine or tryptophan. A D gene is named only where the DNA matches it firmly. Size is stated for part of the rows, as once, few or many counts, or as a class when the clone is expanded.

D gene: TRBD1
CDR3 length: 21
V gene: TRBV20-1
clone size: once
J gene: TRBJ1-3
CDR3 DNA: TGCGCAGGAAACCGGGACAGGTTTTCCCTTCCCCAATCTCTACCCCTAAACACCATATATTTT
CDR3 protein: CAGNRDRFSLPQSLPLNTIYF

D gene: NA
CDR3 length: 14
V gene: TRBV6-2/TRBV6-3
clone size: NA
J gene: TRBJ1-2
CDR3 DNA: TGTGCCAGCAGTTACGCGTTAGTTAAGAATGGCTACACCTTC
CDR3 protein: CASSYALVKNGYTF

D gene: TRBD1
CDR3 length: 16
V gene: TRBV28
clone size: NA
J gene: TRBJ1-2
CDR3 DNA: TGTGCCAGCAGTGCCCATATACCTACGACAGGGGGGGGCTACACCTTC
CDR3 protein: CASSAHIPTTGGGYTF

D gene: NA
CDR3 length: 17
V gene: TRBV19
clone size: NA
J gene: TRBJ1-6
CDR3 DNA: TGTGCCAGTAGTACCGGGACATCTTTCGGGAGGAATTCACCCCTCCACTTT
CDR3 protein: CASSTGTSFGRNSPLHF

D gene: NA
CDR3 length: 13
V gene: TRBV19
clone size: NA
J gene: TRBJ1-1
CDR3 DNA: TGTGCCAGCAAACACAGGGAATCCACTGAAGCTTTCTTT
CDR3 protein: CASKHRESTEAFF

D gene: NA
CDR3 length: 11
V gene: TRBV7-9
clone size: few
J gene: TRBJ2-7
CDR3 DNA: TGTGCCAGCAGCTCTGACTACGAGCAGTACTTC
CDR3 protein: CASSSDYEQYF

D gene: NA
CDR3 length: 13
V gene: TRBV27
clone size: NA
J gene: TRBJ1-5
CDR3 DNA: TGTGCCAGCAGGGGGAAACTCAATCAGCCCCAGCATTTT
CDR3 protein: CASRGKLNQPQHF

D gene: NA
CDR3 length: 15
V gene: TRBV7-6
clone size: NA
J gene: TRBJ1-5
CDR3 DNA: TGTGCCAGCAGTCAGGGGCAGGAGGGGCGTCAGCCCCAGCATTTT
CDR3 protein: CASSQGQEGRQPQHF

D gene: TRBD2
CDR3 length: 16
V gene: TRBV7-2
clone size: NA
J gene: TRBJ2-3
CDR3 DNA: TGTGCCAGCAGCTTGGTCGGGGGGGCTGGTCGAGATACGCAGTATTTT
CDR3 protein: CASSLVGGAGRDTQYF

D gene: NA
CDR3 length: 15
V gene: TRBV28
clone size: NA
J gene: TRBJ1-1
CDR3 DNA: TGTGCCAGCAGTTTACTTTCAGCCTCTTACACTGAAGCTTTCTTT
CDR3 protein: CASSLLSASYTEAFF

D gene: NA
CDR3 length: 15
V gene: TRBV7-8
clone size: NA
J gene: TRBJ1-6
CDR3 DNA: TGTGCCAGCAGCTTAGTCGGCAGGGCGAATTCACCCCTCCACTTT
CDR3 protein: CASSLVGRANSPLHF

D gene: TRBD1
CDR3 length: 14
V gene: TRBV5-5
clone size: NA
J gene: TRBJ1-2
CDR3 DNA: TGTGCCAGCAGCATAGGACAGGAGACTTATGGCTACACCTTC
CDR3 protein: CASSIGQETYGYTF

D gene: NA
CDR3 length: 14
V gene: TRBV5-1
clone size: NA
J gene: TRBJ2-5
CDR3 DNA: TGCGCCAGCAGCTTGTGGGCAGCCATGGAGACCCAGTACTTC
CDR3 protein: CASSLWAAMETQYF

D gene: NA
CDR3 length: 13
V gene: TRBV20-1
clone size: NA
J gene: TRBJ2-5
CDR3 DNA: TGCAGTGCTAGAGCGCAGTTAGGAGAGACCCAGTACTTC
CDR3 protein: CSARAQLGETQYF

D gene: NA
CDR3 length: 15
V gene: TRBV7-3
clone size: few
J gene: TRBJ1-1
CDR3 DNA: TGTGCCAGCAGCCCCGCCCGGGGCCCGAACACTGAAGCTTTCTTT
CDR3 protein: CASSPARGPNTEAFF

D gene: NA
CDR3 length: 15
V gene: TRBV6-2/TRBV6-3
clone size: NA
J gene: TRBJ2-6
CDR3 DNA: TGTGCCAGTAAGGACCCTAGCTCTGGGGCCAACGTCCTGACTTTC
CDR3 protein: CASKDPSSGANVLTF

D gene: TRBD2
CDR3 length: 14
V gene: TRBV7-9
clone size: NA
J gene: TRBJ2-1
CDR3 DNA: TGTGCCAGCAGCCCACTAGCGGGGGTCCCTGATCAGTTCTTC
CDR3 protein: CASSPLAGVPDQFF

D gene: NA
CDR3 length: 13
V gene: TRBV6-1
clone size: once
J gene: TRBJ1-2
CDR3 DNA: TGTGCCAGCACCTCCTCGGGGGTCTATGGCTACACCTTC
CDR3 protein: CASTSSGVYGYTF